Described below is a single T cell receptor (beta chain) sequence and its context. The CDR3 consists of 16 residues. Trimming left V 5 bases short and J 2 bases short, with 18 bases between. From germline, CDR1 is SEHNR and CDR2 FQNEAQ (reference sequence). The data stem from a study of radiotherapy plus CTLA-4 blockade in lung cancer. Study-level background: Disease control was present in 25% to 35% of patients, and objective responses in approximately 20%.

The protocol was immunoSEQ multiplex PCR, while the TCRdb copy is restricted to in-frame clones and leaves out a portion. The sample carries 45,000 or so clones, 73% recorded once. Specimen: peripheral blood, collected from a patient treated with radiotherapy plus ipilimumab. V is TRBV7-9 and J is TRBJ2-5; D perhaps matches TRBD1 (6 bases). This clonotype originated in a human donor with non-small cell lung cancer who had a complete response to radiotherapy plus ipilimumab. CDR3 coding DNA: TGTGCCAGCAGCCACCCGCTTACAGGGTTTCAAGAGACCCAGTACTTC. Protein sequence: CASSHPLTGFQETQYF.